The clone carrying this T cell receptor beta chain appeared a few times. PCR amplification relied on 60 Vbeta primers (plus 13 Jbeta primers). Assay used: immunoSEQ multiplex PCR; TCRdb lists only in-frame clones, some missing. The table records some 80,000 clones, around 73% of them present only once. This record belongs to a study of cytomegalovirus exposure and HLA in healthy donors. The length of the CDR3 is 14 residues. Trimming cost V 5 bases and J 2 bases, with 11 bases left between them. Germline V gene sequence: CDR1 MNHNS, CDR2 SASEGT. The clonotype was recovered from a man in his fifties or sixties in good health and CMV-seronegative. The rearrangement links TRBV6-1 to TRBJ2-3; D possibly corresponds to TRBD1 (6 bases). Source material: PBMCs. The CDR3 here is CASSWTADTDTQYF. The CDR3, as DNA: TGTGCCAGCAGTTGGACAGCAGACACAGATACGCAGTATTTT.